Described below is a single T cell receptor beta chain sequence and its context. Its matching antigen is unknown. Sequencing was performed with immunoSEQ multiplex PCR; in TCRdb, only in-frame clones are kept and a portion is missing. The sample holds roughly 76,000 clones, 86% seen once. The record originates from a study of T cell responses to AZD1222 COVID-19 vaccine. The germline gives CDR1 SGHTA, CDR2 FQGTGA. V shed 4 bases and J 5 bases; nucleotides not matched to a gene: 6. This CDR3 region has 14 residues. General study findings and limits: Every sample of the repertoires postdated the peak T cell response. Most donors were white British and more were female, and clonal diversity was possibly underestimated. Increases in Spike-specific TCR breadth and depth were seen after two AZD1222 doses. The reported proportion of spike-specific TCRs targeting unmutated variant regions was nearly half.

The source material was peripheral blood, sampled on day 0 of AZD1222 vaccination. This receptor was identified in an adult in good health. V gene TRBV7-3 combines with J gene TRBJ1-2, with 8 positions matching TRBD1. The CDR3: CASSSGQGAYGYTF. CDR3 nucleotides: TGTGCCAGCAGCTCTGGACAGGGCGCGTATGGCTACACCTTC. The full variable domain, with the rest looked up from reference TRBV7-3 and TRBJ1-2, is GAGVSQTPSNKVTEKGKYVELRCDPISGHTALYWYRQSLGQGPEFLIYFQGTGAADDSGLPNDRFFAVRPEGSVSTLKIQRTERGDSAVYLCASSSGQGAYGYTFGSGTRLTVV.